This T cell receptor (beta chain) is from a study of OX40 agonist ivuxolimab in advanced cancers. The wider study: Having had anti-PD-1, anti-PD-L1 or anti-CTLA-4 therapy before was allowed, and over 35% had some.

Comment on this clone: Antigen unknown.

Profiled with immunoSEQ multiplex PCR; TCRdb holds only in-frame clones, not every one. The sample carries fewer than 200,000 clones, 94% recorded once. The CDR3 totals 15 residues. V lost 4 bases and J lost 5, with 18 bases in between. Looked up from germline, CDR1 is MNHEY and CDR2 is SMNVEV (reference sequence). Findings of the study overall: At doses 0.1 to 3.0 mg/kg, CD4+ and CD8+ clones expanded.

People who had autoimmune disease history or systemic immunosuppression were excluded. This clonotype was obtained from an adult with an advanced solid tumor such as melanoma, head and neck, liver or kidney cancer. The chain uses TRBV27 and TRBJ2-7, with a tentative D call TRBD1 (6 bases). Source: CD4+ or CD8+ T cells sorted from blood, taken in a trial of the OX40 agonist ivuxolimab. DNA for the CDR3: TGTGCCAGCAGTTGGGGGCAGGGGAGAGTGAACGAGCAGTACTTC. Protein sequence: CASSWGQGRVNEQYF.